The 18 T cell receptor beta chains below were found in one sample sequenced in a study of cytomegalovirus exposure and HLA in healthy donors. PCR primers comprised 60 Vbeta and 13 Jbeta primers. Sequencing used immunoSEQ multiplex PCR; TCRdb keeps in-frame clones, though not all of them. The sample comprises about 89,000 clones, over 60% of which are singletons, and about 4% rests with the top ten. The sequencing input was PBMCs. The source is a man under 40 in good health and CMV-seronegative.

The chain uses TRBV6-1 and TRBJ1-2, with D possibly TRBD1 on 6 matching bases. The V end lost 2 bases, the J end lost 7 bases, and 17 bases lay between the germline ends. The CDR3 is 15 residues long. Germline V gives CDR1 MNHNS, CDR2 SASEGT. The CDR3 DNA sequence: TGTGCCAGCAGTGAACTGGAAACAGGGACCGGTGGCTACACCTTC. Residues: CASSELETGTGGYTF.

This sequence joins TRBV19 and TRBJ1-2; 7 nucleotides line up with TRBD1. The V and J ends lost 4 bases and 8 bases, in that order; junction bases with no gene match: 13. CDR3 length: 15 amino acids. Germline CDR1 LNHDA, CDR2 SQIVND (reference sequence). The CDR3 nucleotides are TGTGCCAGTAGTACCCCTTACAGGGGCTTGTTCGGCTACACCTTC. It specifies CASSTPYRGLFGYTF.

This clone was seen only a few times. J is TRBJ1-2 and V is TRBV7-2; TRBD1 agrees at 9 bases. Germline lookup yields CDR1 SGHTA and CDR2 FQGNSA. This CDR3 spans 16 amino acids. V lost 4 bases and J lost 4; bases outside the gene matches: 10. The DNA for the CDR3 is TGTGCCAGCAGCTCCCTCGGGACAGGGTCAGGCTATGGCTACACCTTC. Translating it yields CASSSLGTGSGYGYTF.

V and J are TRBV6-5 and TRBJ1-1, with 7 nucleotides matching TRBD1. The CDR3 sequence is 15 residues long. CDR1 and CDR2 (germline): MNHEY, SVGAGI. The junction had 7 bases not matched to a gene; V was cut back by 2 bases and J by 4 bases. This CDR3 is CASSYRQGEGTEAFF. DNA for the CDR3: TGTGCCAGCAGTTACAGGCAGGGGGAAGGCACTGAAGCTTTCTTT.

This chain joins TRBV5-1 and TRBJ2-7; D not certain. Germline V CDR1 and CDR2: SGHRS, YFSETQ. The CDR3 runs to 14 residues. V was clipped by 0 bases and J by 7 bases, with 14 bases between them. CDR3 DNA: TGCGCCAGCAGCTTGGCGGGTCTTTTGGAGGAGCAGTACTTC. Encoded protein: CASSLAGLLEEQYF.

The genes are TRBV19 and TRBJ1-5; no clear D. The V gene lost 6 bases and the J gene lost 2 bases, with 11 bases spanning the gap. This CDR3 has 14 amino acids. In germline, CDR1 is LNHDA, CDR2 SQIVND (reference sequence). CDR3: CASSATGGNQPQHF. CDR3 coding DNA: TGTGCCAGTAGCGCGACCGGGGGCAATCAGCCCCAGCATTTT.

V and J are TRBV6-6 and TRBJ2-1, with TRBD2 matching 13 bases. V shed 5 bases, J shed 8 bases, and the junction held 6 bases outside the gene matches. Per the germline V gene, CDR1 is MNHNY and CDR2 is SVGAGI (reference sequence). The CDR3 consists of 15 residues. The CDR3 coding sequence is TGTGCCAGCAGTACCCGACTAGCGGGAGGCGATGAGCAGTTCTTC. Its protein product is CASSTRLAGGDEQFF.

The V call is TRBV28, the J call TRBJ2-7; TRBD2 aligns across 12 bases. Trimming at V came to 6 bases and at J to 4 bases, leaving 10 bases not matched to a gene. The CDR3 totals 16 residues. Germline V lookup: CDR1 MDHEN, CDR2 SYDVKM. For the CDR3, the DNA is TGTGCCAGCAGGGGAGGGACTAGCGGGTACCGTTACGAGCAGTACTTC. Translating gives CASRGGTSGYRYEQYF.

This chain's CDR3 is CASSLLGTGQDEQYF. CDR3 bases: TGCGCCAGCAGCTTGCTAGGGACAGGGCAAGACGAGCAGTACTTC. The rearrangement joins TRBV5-1 to TRBJ2-7, with 9 nucleotides matching TRBD1. Germline CDR1 SGHRS, CDR2 YFSETQ. V trimming: 1 base; J trimming: 5 bases; junction bases outside the gene matches: 7. This CDR3 comprises 15 residues.

The genes are TRBV11-2 and TRBJ2-7, with TRBD1 matching over 8 bases. The V and J ends lost 1 base and 0 bases, in that order; junction bases with no gene match: 2. The germline CDR1 and CDR2 sequences are SGHAT and FQNNGV. The CDR3 runs 15 residues. CDR3 amino acids: CASSLARGPSYEQYF. The CDR3 region has the DNA TGTGCCAGCAGCTTAGCCAGGGGGCCCTCCTACGAGCAGTACTTC.

The rearrangement joins TRBV4-3 to TRBJ2-5, with D possibly being TRBD1 (6 bases). The V gene's germline CDR1 is LGHNA and CDR2 YSLEER. The CDR3 sequence is 15 residues long. With 0 bases removed from V and 4 bases from J, the gap between germline ends came to 12 bases. CDR3 bases: TGCGCCAGCAGCCAAGATTACAGGGCCGGAGAGACCCAGTACTTC. Encoded protein: CASSQDYRAGETQYF.

The V and J genes are TRBV30 and TRBJ2-7; 7 nucleotides line up with TRBD1. CDR3 length equals 14 residues. The germline gives CDR1 GTSNPN, CDR2 SVGIG (reference sequence). V trimming: 3 bases; J trimming: 1 base; junction bases outside the gene matches: 6. Here the CDR3 reads CAWRHRDSSYEQYF. CDR3 DNA: TGTGCCTGGAGGCACCGGGACAGTTCCTACGAGCAGTACTTC. Complete variable domain (other parts from reference TRBV30 and TRBJ2-7): SQTIHQWPATLVQPVGSPLSLECTVEGTSNPNLYWYRQAAGRGLQLLFYSVGIGQISSEVPQNLSASRPQDRQFILSSKKLLLSDSGFYLCAWRHRDSSYEQYFGPGTRLTVT.

J is TRBJ2-1 and V is TRBV7-9; 8 bases align to TRBD2. Trimming removed 5 bases from V and 4 bases from J; junction bases left unmatched: 13. Germline values: CDR1 SEHNR, CDR2 FQNEAQ (reference sequence). This CDR3 region has 17 residues. The CDR3 here is CASSHSGGEVVYNEQFF. The CDR3 DNA sequence: TGTGCCAGCAGCCATTCGGGGGGGGAGGTGGTTTACAATGAGCAGTTCTTC.

The chain joins TRBV11-1 to TRBJ2-7; 16 nucleotides agree with TRBD2. This CDR3 has 19 amino acids. Trimming at V came to 5 bases and at J to 5 bases, leaving 15 bases not matched to a gene. The V gene's germline CDR1 is SGHAT and CDR2 FQDESV (reference sequence). CDR3 nucleotides: TGTGCCAGCAGCCTACTCTCCGGGACTAGCGGGGGGGCCTTAAACGAGCAGTACTTC. Translating it yields CASSLLSGTSGGALNEQYF. Based on the CDR3 plus reference TRBV11-1 and TRBJ2-7, the full variable domain is EAEVAQSPRYKITEKSQAVAFWCDPISGHATLYWYRQILGQGPELLVQFQDESVVDDSQLPKDRFSAERLKGVDSTLKIQPAELGDSAMYLCASSLLSGTSGGALNEQYFGPGTRLTVT.

The chain couples TRBV6-1 to TRBJ1-2; 9 positions agree with TRBD1. The CDR3 is made up of 13 amino acids. The ends lost 7 bases at V and 6 bases at J; junction bases unmatched: 6. The V gene's germline CDR1 is MNHNS and CDR2 SASEGT. The CDR3 bases are TGTGCCAGCAACAGACAGGGGGGGGATGGCTACACCTTC. Translation gives CASNRQGGDGYTF.

The chain couples TRBV10-3 to TRBJ2-5, with 8 bases matching TRBD1. Trimming cost V 3 bases and J 5 bases; bases outside gene matches: 8. The CDR3 spans 15 residues. The germline V gene has CDR1 ENHRY and CDR2 SYGVKD. The CDR3 coding sequence is TGTGCCATCAGTGACTCGACAGGGGCTTGGGAGACCCAGTACTTC. Amino acids: CAISDSTGAWETQYF.

The chain is built from TRBV27 and TRBJ2-3; 7 bases are a match to TRBD2. This CDR3 has 16 amino acids. The germline CDR1 and CDR2 sequences are MNHEY and SMNVEV (reference sequence). V was pared by 0 bases and J by 2 bases, with 5 bases of the junction left unmatched. This chain's CDR3 is CASSLSGGSNTDTQYF. The CDR3 DNA reads as TGTGCCAGCAGTTTATCTGGCGGGAGTAACACAGATACGCAGTATTTT.

The chain combines TRBV5-6 with TRBJ1-1; possibly TRBD1 for D (5 bases). Deletions cut 3 bases from V and 4 bases from J, with 10 bases between. Germline V lookup: CDR1 SGHDT, CDR2 YYEEEE. The CDR3 contains 13 residues. CDR3 amino acids: CASSYLGVTEAFF. CDR3 nucleotides: TGTGCCAGCAGCTATCTAGGGGTCACTGAAGCTTTCTTT.